Below, one T cell receptor (beta chain) is given with its context. Its specificity is unknown. This sample is part of a study of cytomegalovirus exposure and HLA in healthy donors. Study in general: An analysis done earlier identified almost 120 million unique TCR beta sequences from about 179 million T cells. General observations from the study: Later examination showed HLA-associated TCR beta chains had greater clonal expansion than equally common others.

Primers for the PCR totalled 60 Vbeta and 13 Jbeta. Profiling relied on immunoSEQ multiplex PCR, and the TCRdb table lists in-frame clones only, not all of them. The sample contains 150,000 to 200,000 clones, approximately 85% of which appear only once. Per germline, CDR1 MDHEN and CDR2 SYDVKM. This CDR3 contains 13 residues. V lost 2 bases to trimming and J lost 2 bases, with 4 bases between them. The receptor's source is a woman between 45 and 60 years old in good health and CMV-seronegative. The chain recombines TRBV28 with TRBJ2-1; no firm D call. Sequenced: PBMCs. As DNA, the CDR3 is TGTGCCAGCAGTTTACTCCCCTACAATGAGCAGTTCTTC. Translated: CASSLLPYNEQFF.